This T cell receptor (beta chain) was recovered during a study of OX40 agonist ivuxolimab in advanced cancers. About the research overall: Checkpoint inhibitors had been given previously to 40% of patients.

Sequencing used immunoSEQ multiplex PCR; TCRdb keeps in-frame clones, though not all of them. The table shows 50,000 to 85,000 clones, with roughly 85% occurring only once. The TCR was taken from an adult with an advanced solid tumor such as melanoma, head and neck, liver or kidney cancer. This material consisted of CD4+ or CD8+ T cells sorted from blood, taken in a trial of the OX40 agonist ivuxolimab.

The CDR3 here is CAWRDSGNTIYF. Written as DNA, the CDR3 is TGTGCCTGGCGGGACTCTGGAAACACCATATATTTT. The chain uses TRBV30 and TRBJ1-3, with D unclear. This CDR3 is 12 amino acids long. The V end lost 5 bases, the J end lost 0 bases, and 5 bases lay between the germline ends. Germline V lookup: CDR1 GTSNPN, CDR2 SVGIG (reference sequence).